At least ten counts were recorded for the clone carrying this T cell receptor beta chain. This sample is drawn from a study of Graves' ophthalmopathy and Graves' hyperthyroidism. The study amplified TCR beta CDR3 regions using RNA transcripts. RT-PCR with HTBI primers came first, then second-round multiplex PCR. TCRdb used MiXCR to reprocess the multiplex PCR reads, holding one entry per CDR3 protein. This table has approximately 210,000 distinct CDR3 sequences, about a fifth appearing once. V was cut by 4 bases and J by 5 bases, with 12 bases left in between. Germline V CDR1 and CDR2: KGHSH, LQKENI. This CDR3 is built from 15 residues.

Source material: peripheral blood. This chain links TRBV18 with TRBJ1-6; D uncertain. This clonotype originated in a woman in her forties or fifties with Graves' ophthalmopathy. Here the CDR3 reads CASSQAAVNNSPLHF. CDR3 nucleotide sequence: TGTGCCAGCTCACAGGCCGCAGTGAATAATTCACCCCTCCACTTT. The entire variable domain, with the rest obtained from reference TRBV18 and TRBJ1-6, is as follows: NAGVMQNPRHLVRRRGQEARLRCSPMKGHSHVYWYRQLPEEGLKFMVYLQKENIIDESGMPKERFSAEFPKEGPSILRIQQVVRGDSAAYFCASSQAAVNNSPLHFGNGTRLTVT.